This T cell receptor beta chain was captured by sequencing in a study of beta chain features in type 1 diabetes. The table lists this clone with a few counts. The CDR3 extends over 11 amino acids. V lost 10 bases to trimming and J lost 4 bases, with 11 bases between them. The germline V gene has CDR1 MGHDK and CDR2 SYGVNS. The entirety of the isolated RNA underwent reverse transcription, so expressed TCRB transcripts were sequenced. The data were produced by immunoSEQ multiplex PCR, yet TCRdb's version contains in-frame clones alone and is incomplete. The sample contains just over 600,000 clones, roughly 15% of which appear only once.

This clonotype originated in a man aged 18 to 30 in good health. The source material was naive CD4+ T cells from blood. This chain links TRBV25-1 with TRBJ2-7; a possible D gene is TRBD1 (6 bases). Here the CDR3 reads CATYDRYEQYF. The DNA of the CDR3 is TGTGCCACCTACGACAGGTACGAGCAGTACTTC.